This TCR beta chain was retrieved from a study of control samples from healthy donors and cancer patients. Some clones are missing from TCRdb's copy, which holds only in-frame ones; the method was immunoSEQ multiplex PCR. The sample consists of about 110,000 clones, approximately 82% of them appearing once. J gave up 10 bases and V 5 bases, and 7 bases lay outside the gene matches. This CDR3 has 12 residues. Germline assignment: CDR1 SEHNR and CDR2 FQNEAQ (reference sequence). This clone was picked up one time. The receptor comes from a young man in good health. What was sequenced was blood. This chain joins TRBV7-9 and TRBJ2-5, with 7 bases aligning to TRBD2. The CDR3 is CASSPTPGGQYF. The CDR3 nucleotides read TGTGCCAGCAGCCCGACTCCGGGGGGCCAGTACTTC.